Following are 31 T cell receptor beta chains from one sample sequenced in a study of cytotoxic CD8 clonotypes in ibrutinib-treated CLL. Here immunoSEQ multiplex PCR was the method, and the copy in TCRdb shows in-frame clones only, minus some. The repertoire includes 150,000 to 200,000 clones, 81% of them detected once, and approximately 2% sits in the top ten. The sample consisted of PBMCs, taken after 12 months of ibrutinib treatment. The receptors shown here come from a human donor with chronic lymphocytic leukemia.

The chain joins TRBV4-3 to TRBJ1-4, with 8 bases matching TRBD1. CDR1 is LGHNA, CDR2 YSLEER, per germline. This CDR3 has 15 amino acids. V gave up 1 base and J gave up 5 bases; unmatched junction bases: 3. For the CDR3, the DNA is TGCGCCAGCAGCCAAGGGCAGGGGGCCAATGAAAAACTGTTTTTT. This sequence encodes CASSQGQGANEKLFF.

The rearrangement joins TRBV5-5 to TRBJ1-1, with D perhaps matching TRBD1 (6 bases). Between the trimmed V and J ends, which lost 4 bases and 11 bases, there was a span of 18 bases. This CDR3 region has 13 residues. The germline V gene has CDR1 SGHKS and CDR2 YYEKEE (reference sequence). CDR3 coding DNA: TGTGCCAGCAGCCTCGACAGGATTGGGTGGGCTTTCTTT. It specifies CASSLDRIGWAFF.

CDR3 protein: CASSKNRAGGDYGYTF. As DNA, the CDR3 is TGTGCCAGCAGCAAAAATCGGGCAGGGGGTGACTATGGCTACACCTTC. The J gene is TRBJ1-2, the V gene TRBV7-9, with TRBD1 identical over 7 bases. The CDR3 is 16 amino acids. Looked up from germline, CDR1 is SEHNR and CDR2 is FQNEAQ (reference sequence). The V gene end was trimmed by 5 bases and the J gene end by 3 bases; junction bases not matched to a gene: 12.

V and J are TRBV2 and TRBJ1-5; D is uncertain. This CDR3 contains 15 residues. Between the trimmed V and J ends, which lost 5 bases and 0 bases, there was a span of 11 bases. Germline CDR1 is SNHLY and CDR2 is FYNNEI. DNA for the CDR3: TGTGCCAGCAGTAAAGAGTTTTATAGCAATCAGCCCCAGCATTTT. Protein product: CASSKEFYSNQPQHF.

This sequence joins TRBV14 and TRBJ2-7; no clear D. The CDR3 runs 13 residues. Germline V CDR1 and CDR2: SGHDN, FVKESK. The germline V and J ends were trimmed by 1 base and 6 bases, with 10 bases remaining between them. CDR3 bases: TGTGCCAGCAGCCAAGTTCCAGGCGTCGAGCAGTACTTC. It encodes CASSQVPGVEQYF.

The chain combines TRBV19 with TRBJ1-2; possibly TRBD1 for D (6 bases). Germline lookup yields CDR1 LNHDA and CDR2 SQIVND (reference sequence). V was shortened by 4 bases and J by 4 bases, with 16 bases between the two germline ends. The CDR3 covers 15 residues. The DNA of the CDR3 is TGTGCCAGTAGTACCCCCCAAGGACAGAGCTATGGCTACACCTTC. It translates to CASSTPQGQSYGYTF.

V gene TRBV5-1 combines with J gene TRBJ1-2, with 8 positions matching TRBD1. The CDR3 has 15 residues. Germline CDR1 and CDR2: SGHRS and YFSETQ. Trimming removed 0 bases from V and 4 bases from J; junction bases left unmatched: 5. The CDR3 sequence: CASSLGTGIFYGYTF. The CDR3 DNA reads TGCGCCAGCAGCTTGGGGACAGGGATCTTCTATGGCTACACCTTC.

This chain joins TRBV27 and TRBJ2-7, with 10 bases identical to TRBD2. V was pared by 6 bases and J by 1 base, with 9 bases of the junction left unmatched. Germline V gene sequence: CDR1 MNHEY, CDR2 SMNVEV (reference sequence). The CDR3 is 16 residues long. In DNA, the CDR3 is TGTGCCAGCAGACGAGACGGACTAGCGGAGTCCTACGAGCAGTACTTC. Encoded protein: CASRRDGLAESYEQYF.

V usage is TRBV30 and J usage is TRBJ1-2; D ambiguous. Germline V gives CDR1 GTSNPN, CDR2 SVGIG (reference sequence). This CDR3 has 16 residues. The ends were cut back, 4 bases at V and 0 bases at J, with 18 bases in the middle. The CDR3 is CAWNSPRRQANYGYTF. The CDR3, as DNA: TGTGCCTGGAACTCCCCCCGGCGGCAGGCTAACTATGGCTACACCTTC.

The chain joins TRBV27 to TRBJ1-5; a possible D gene is TRBD1 (6 bases). The germline gives CDR1 MNHEY, CDR2 SMNVEV (reference sequence). Trimming took 2 bases from V and 0 from J, leaving 11 bases between them. CDR3 size: 16 residues. The CDR3 bases are TGTGCCAGCAGTTTAATCTCAGGGGCTAGCAATCAGCCCCAGCATTTT. It translates to CASSLISGASNQPQHF.

CDR3 region: CASSLGRYSNQPQHF. CDR3 coding DNA: TGTGCCAGCAGCTTAGGTCGTTATAGCAATCAGCCCCAGCATTTT. The V gene is TRBV7-8, the J gene TRBJ1-5; D gene ambiguous. Trimming took 1 base from V and 0 from J, leaving 7 bases between them. This CDR3 has 15 amino acids. Germline assignment: CDR1 SGHVS and CDR2 FQNEAQ.

This chain links TRBV4-1 with TRBJ2-3, with 12 bases matching TRBD2. V lost 6 bases to trimming and J lost 3 bases; unmatched junction nucleotides: 7. This CDR3 has 16 amino acids. The germline CDR1 and CDR2 sequences are MGHRA and YSYEKL. The DNA for the CDR3 is TGCGCCAGCAGTGCCCTAGCGGGAGGGCCGACAGATACGCAGTATTTT. Its protein product is CASSALAGGPTDTQYF.

The CDR3 spells CASHLGGGNTGELFF. DNA of the CDR3: TGTGCCAGCCATTTGGGCGGGGGGAACACCGGGGAGCTGTTTTTT. The V gene is TRBV5-4, the J gene TRBJ2-2; 7 bases map to TRBD2. The CDR3 covers 15 residues. Germline V CDR1 and CDR2: SGHNT, YYREEE (reference sequence). J gave up 1 base and V 7 bases, and 7 bases lay outside the gene matches.

This chain joins TRBV5-1 and TRBJ1-2; maybe TRBD1 (6 bases). The CDR3 extends over 13 amino acids. V lost 4 bases to trimming and J lost 7 bases, with 14 bases between them. Germline loops: CDR1 SGHRS, CDR2 YFSETQ. The chain's CDR3 is CASSTTGTSGYTF. CDR3 nucleotide sequence: TGCGCCAGCAGCACCACCGGGACATCTGGCTACACCTTC.

The rearrangement joins TRBV4-3 to TRBJ2-7; 7 bases map to TRBD1. The CDR3 loop spans 15 amino acids. CDR1 and CDR2 (germline): LGHNA, YSLEER. The V gene end was trimmed by 2 bases and the J gene end by 1 base; junction bases not matched to a gene: 5. The CDR3 spells CASSQLPGQSYEQYF. The CDR3 DNA is TGCGCCAGCAGCCAATTACCGGGACAGTCCTACGAGCAGTACTTC.

The V and J genes are TRBV25-1 and TRBJ1-1, with D possibly TRBD1 on 5 matching bases. This CDR3 contains 14 residues. The V gene's germline CDR1 is MGHDK and CDR2 SYGVNS. V lost 1 base, J lost 10 bases, and 16 bases lay in between. The CDR3 region is CASSESGGTLLAFF. The CDR3 DNA reads TGTGCCAGCAGTGAATCTGGGGGGACCCTGCTAGCTTTCTTT.

V gene TRBV15 combines with J gene TRBJ2-2; D gene unclear. Germline V gene data show CDR1 as LNHNV and CDR2 as YYDKDF (reference sequence). CDR3 length equals 14 residues. Trimming removed 1 base from V and 5 bases from J, with 8 bases in between. CDR3: CATSRGGVTGELFF. CDR3 coding DNA: TGTGCCACCAGCAGAGGAGGAGTAACCGGGGAGCTGTTTTTT. Variable domain in full (rest from reference TRBV15 and TRBJ2-2): DAMVIQNPRYQVTQFGKPVTLSCSQTLNHNVMYWYQQKSSQAPKLLFHYYDKDFNNEADTPDNFQSRRPNTSFCFLDIRSPGLGDTAMYLCATSRGGVTGELFFGEGSRLTVL.

The V and J genes are TRBV18 and TRBJ2-2; D remains unclear. Germline CDR1 is KGHSH and CDR2 is LQKENI. The CDR3 covers 17 residues. The V end lost 3 bases, the J end lost 4 bases, and 18 bases lay between the germline ends. CDR3 loop: CASSPTAVGPRTGELFF. The CDR3 nucleotides are TGTGCCAGCTCACCCACCGCCGTTGGACCTCGCACCGGGGAGCTGTTTTTT.

V usage is TRBV28 and J usage is TRBJ2-7; 7 nucleotides align to TRBD1. CDR1 is MDHEN and CDR2 is SYDVKM in the germline V gene. Losses at the gene ends were 4 bases for V and 3 bases for J; bases not matched to a gene: 6. The CDR3 consists of 14 residues. The CDR3 loop reads CASSSGTESYEQYF. CDR3 coding DNA: TGTGCCAGCAGTTCCGGGACAGAGAGCTACGAGCAGTACTTC.

V is TRBV6-5 and J is TRBJ2-5, with 9 bases that match TRBD1. V shed 6 bases, J shed 6 bases, and the junction held 8 bases outside the gene matches. The CDR3 is made up of 14 amino acids. CDR1 and CDR2 (germline): MNHEY, SVGAGI. The CDR3 bases are TGTGCCAGCAGCTCCCCGGACAGGGGACAGACCCAGTACTTC. This encodes CASSSPDRGQTQYF.

The chain is built from TRBV4-2 and TRBJ2-1; D perhaps matches TRBD2 (7 bases). Per germline, CDR1 LGHNA and CDR2 YNFKEQ. With 2 bases removed from V and 6 bases from J, the gap between germline ends came to 17 bases. The CDR3 has 16 residues. CDR3 in amino acids: CASSQKRGGQANEQFF. CDR3 sequence (DNA): TGTGCCAGCAGCCAAAAGAGGGGGGGACAAGCCAATGAGCAGTTCTTC.

The chain combines TRBV19 with TRBJ1-4; no reliable D call. In germline, CDR1 is LNHDA, CDR2 SQIVND (reference sequence). Trimming cost V 6 bases and J 11 bases, with 13 bases left between them. The CDR3 has 12 amino acids. This chain's CDR3 is CASRDPDLKLFF. The CDR3 region has the DNA TGTGCCAGTAGAGACCCGGACCTGAAACTGTTTTTT.

This rearrangement joins TRBV6-1 to TRBJ2-3; D might be TRBD1 (7 bases). Germline loops: CDR1 MNHNS, CDR2 SASEGT. The V and J ends lost 6 bases and 2 bases respectively, with 15 bases between them. The CDR3 is made up of 15 amino acids. CDR3 amino acids: CASRGAGGNTDTQYF. The DNA of the CDR3 is TGTGCCAGCAGGGGGGCAGGGGGGAACACAGATACGCAGTATTTT.

The rearrangement links TRBV4-1 to TRBJ1-2, with 7 bases lining up with TRBD1. The V gene end was trimmed by 4 bases and the J gene end by 4 bases; junction bases not matched to a gene: 6. In germline, CDR1 is MGHRA, CDR2 YSYEKL. The CDR3 has 14 amino acids. The CDR3 nucleotides read TGCGCCAGCAGCCCATGGGACAGCTTCTATGGCTACACCTTC. It translates to CASSPWDSFYGYTF.

The J gene is TRBJ2-2, the V gene TRBV9; D remains ambiguous. Trimming removed 0 bases from V and 1 base from J, with 7 bases in between. This CDR3 contains 15 residues. Germline V CDR1 and CDR2: SGDLS, YYNGEE. CDR3 sequence (DNA): TGTGCCAGCAGCGTAGCTCCGGGGAACACCGGGGAGCTGTTTTTT. Amino acids: CASSVAPGNTGELFF.

The chain has TRBV18 and TRBJ1-6; D may be TRBD1 (5 bases). V gave up 3 bases and J gave up 7 bases, with 13 bases separating them. Germline CDR1 is KGHSH and CDR2 is LQKENI. The CDR3 is 15 amino acids. For the CDR3, the DNA is TGTGCCAGCTCACCCTCCGGGACGGAGAATTCACCCCTCCACTTT. Translated, it gives CASSPSGTENSPLHF.

The chain has TRBV5-1 and TRBJ1-4; tentatively, D is TRBD1 (5 bases). Between the trimmed V and J ends, which lost 9 bases and 0 bases, there was a span of 18 bases. Germline CDR1 and CDR2: SGHRS and YFSETQ. There are 16 residues in the CDR3. CDR3 DNA sequence: TGCGCCACCAAGGACGAGGGGCCTGCAACTAATGAAAAACTGTTTTTT. This translates into CATKDEGPATNEKLFF.

The genes are TRBV28 and TRBJ2-2; 7 bases map to TRBD2. Trimming took 5 bases from V and 3 from J; bases not matched to a gene: 6. The germline V gene encodes CDR1 MDHEN and CDR2 SYDVKM. The CDR3 consists of 15 residues. The CDR3: CASSTTSRHTGELFF. The CDR3 nucleotides are TGTGCCAGCAGTACGACTAGCCGTCACACCGGGGAGCTGTTTTTT.

The chain joins TRBV7-9 to TRBJ1-2, with TRBD1 matching over 8 bases. Losses at the gene ends were 1 base for V and 8 bases for J; bases not matched to a gene: 15. The CDR3 loop spans 17 amino acids. The V gene's germline CDR1 is SEHNR and CDR2 FQNEAQ (reference sequence). The CDR3 region is CASSLEGSPGQAKGYTF. In DNA form, the CDR3 reads TGTGCCAGCAGCTTAGAGGGATCGCCGGGACAGGCAAAAGGCTACACCTTC.

V gene TRBV5-4 combines with J gene TRBJ2-7; TRBD2 aligns across 11 bases. Unmatched junction bases numbered 8, after V lost 6 bases and J lost 3 bases. CDR3 length: 15 amino acids. Germline V gives CDR1 SGHNT, CDR2 YYREEE (reference sequence). CDR3 DNA sequence: TGTGCCAGCACCCCTGGGGGGACTAGCGGCTACGAGCAGTACTTC. This encodes CASTPGGTSGYEQYF.

V is TRBV6-1 and J is TRBJ1-1, with no clear D. This CDR3 is 12 amino acids long. The germline CDR1 and CDR2 sequences are MNHNS and SASEGT. V lost 0 bases to trimming and J lost 6 bases, with 5 bases between them. CDR3 in amino acids: CASSEAGAEAFF. CDR3 coding DNA: TGTGCCAGCAGTGAAGCAGGCGCTGAAGCTTTCTTT.